These 30 T cell receptor beta chains share one sample of origin, sequenced in a study of identical twins. A single record per CDR3 protein comes from TCRdb applying MiXCR to the 5' RACE reads. The sample has about 280,000 distinct CDR3 sequences, approximately 8.5% seen once. The same data also contributed to another study, on yellow fever vaccine responses in identical twins.

The sequencing sample was made of memory (CD45RO+) T cells sorted from blood. These receptor sequences come from a woman aged 18-30 years in good health.

This clonotype has just a few counts. This sequence joins TRBV20-1 and TRBJ2-2; D unresolved. Trimming took off 0 bases at V and 4 bases at J, with 12 bases between the two ends. CDR1 is DFQATT, CDR2 SNEGSKA, per germline (reference sequence). The CDR3 loop spans 15 amino acids. The CDR3 nucleotides read TGCAGTGCTAGAGATGGTCGGGCCGCCACCGGGGAGCTGTTTTTT. This sequence encodes CSARDGRAATGELFF.

This rearrangement joins TRBV20-1 to TRBJ1-5; D remains unclear. Germline loops: CDR1 DFQATT, CDR2 SNEGSKA (reference sequence). The CDR3 length is 14 residues. The V and J ends lost 1 base and 3 bases respectively, with 10 bases between them. CDR3 nucleotides: TGCAGTGCTAGAGCGGCCGGCCTCAATCAGCCCCAGCATTTT. As protein: CSARAAGLNQPQHF.

Of note for this clonotype: A junction boundary mismatches the germline segment, possibly from a read error. The genes are TRBV2 and TRBJ2-2; 10 nucleotides match TRBD1. CDR1 is SNHLY, CDR2 FYNNEI, per germline. The CDR3 covers 15 residues. The CDR3: CASRRQGANTGGLFF. For the CDR3, the DNA is TGTGCCAGCAGGAGACAGGGGGCGAACACCGGGGGGCTGTTTTTT.

The chain carries TRBV12-3 or TRBV12-4 and TRBJ2-1, with D tentatively TRBD1 (5 bases). With 2 bases removed from V and 6 bases from J, the gap between germline ends came to 14 bases. The CDR3 extends over 15 amino acids. In nucleotides, the CDR3 is TGTGCCAGCAGTTTATTCCAGGGCCGAGGCAATGAGCAGTTCTTC. This sequence encodes CASSLFQGRGNEQFF.

This clonotype turned up a few times. The chain joins TRBV21-1 to TRBJ1-5. TRBV21-1 is annotated as a pseudogene. There are 16 residues in the CDR3. The CDR3 region has the DNA TGTGCCAGCACCCCTCGGGGAGGGAACGACAATCAGCCCCAGCATTTT. Amino acid sequence: CASTPRGGNDNQPQHF.

The chain carries TRBV29-1 and TRBJ1-1; D is undetermined. The CDR3 is 10 residues long. Germline lookup yields CDR1 SQVTM and CDR2 ANQGSEA. V shed 7 bases and J shed 7 bases, with 10 bases lying between them. The CDR3 DNA follows: TGCAGCGGGTCGAAGGTTGAAGCTTTCTTT. Protein product: CSGSKVEAFF.

This clonotype was detected a few times. The V and J genes are TRBV15 and TRBJ2-6, with D possibly TRBD2 on 5 matching bases. V lost 8 bases and J 4 bases, leaving 12 bases between the germline ends. The CDR3 covers 14 residues. CDR1 LNHNV and CDR2 YYDKDF come from the germline V gene (reference sequence). The CDR3 here is CATRLSAGANVLTF. In nucleotides, the CDR3 is TGTGCCACCCGGCTTAGCGCCGGGGCCAACGTCCTGACTTTC. Full variable domain (outside the CDR3, taken from reference TRBV15 and TRBJ2-6): DAMVIQNPRYQVTQFGKPVTLSCSQTLNHNVMYWYQQKSSQAPKLLFHYYDKDFNNEADTPDNFQSRRPNTSFCFLDIRSPGLGDTAMYLCATRLSAGANVLTFGAGSRLTVL.

This clonotype showed up many times. The chain is built from TRBV7-6 and TRBJ1-1, with 7 bases identical to TRBD1. CDR1 SGHVS and CDR2 FNYEAQ come from the germline V gene. The CDR3 has 14 amino acids. The trim removed 3 bases at V and 0 bases at J, leaving 1 base unmatched. The CDR3 DNA is TGTGCCAGCAGCTTGGACAGGATGAACACTGAAGCTTTCTTT. It translates to CASSLDRMNTEAFF.

The chain joins TRBV24-1 to TRBJ2-7; 9 bases map to TRBD1. Germline loops: CDR1 KGHDR, CDR2 SFDVKD. The CDR3 extends over 15 amino acids. Trimming removed 5 bases from V and 1 base from J; junction bases left unmatched: 5. The CDR3 DNA reads TGTGCCACCAGTGCAGGGACAGGGAGATCCTACGAGCAGTACTTC. It translates to CATSAGTGRSYEQYF.

This clonotype was observed many times. This chain links TRBV7-8 with TRBJ2-1, with 9 positions matching TRBD2. Trimming at V came to 5 bases and at J to 2 bases, leaving 10 bases not matched to a gene. This CDR3 region has 17 residues. Germline assignment: CDR1 SGHVS and CDR2 FQNEAQ. The CDR3 DNA follows: TGTGCCAGCAGCAAGGACAACCGACTAGCGGCCTACAATGAGCAGTTCTTC. Amino acids: CASSKDNRLAAYNEQFF.

This chain joins TRBV20-1 and TRBJ1-1; D ambiguous. V shed 0 bases and J shed 0 bases, with 11 bases lying between them. Per the germline V gene, CDR1 is DFQATT and CDR2 is SNEGSKA (reference sequence). The CDR3 sequence is 15 residues long. This chain's CDR3 is CSARDGGSVNTEAFF. The CDR3 region has the DNA TGCAGTGCTAGAGATGGCGGGTCGGTGAACACTGAAGCTTTCTTT.

This clonotype has ten or more counts. The chain uses TRBV7-7 and TRBJ2-1, with D possibly matching TRBD2 (5 bases). V was clipped by 1 base and J by 7 bases, with 8 bases between them. CDR1 is SSHAT and CDR2 is FNYEAQ in the germline V gene (reference sequence). This CDR3 spans 13 amino acids. In nucleotides, the CDR3 is TGTGCCAGCAGCTTAGGATCGGGGAATGAGCAGTTCTTC. This encodes CASSLGSGNEQFF.

Ten or more counts support this clonotype. V gene TRBV12-3 or TRBV12-4 combines with J gene TRBJ1-2; weak D call: TRBD1 (5 bases). The ends were cut back, 0 bases at V and 8 bases at J, with 10 bases in the middle. CDR3 length equals 13 residues. The CDR3 DNA follows: TGTGCCAGCAGTTTAGCGGACAAGTGGGGCTACACCTTC. It yields the protein CASSLADKWGYTF.

The chain has TRBV7-8 and TRBJ2-1; D might be TRBD2 (6 bases). Deletions cut 0 bases from V and 3 bases from J, with 12 bases between. The germline V gene has CDR1 SGHVS and CDR2 FQNEAQ. The CDR3 extends over 16 amino acids. The CDR3 is CASSLAFGGIYNEQFF. DNA for the CDR3: TGTGCCAGCAGCTTAGCGTTTGGCGGGATCTACAATGAGCAGTTCTTC.

This clonotype was counted only a few times. This sequence joins TRBV5-1 and TRBJ2-2, with D tentatively TRBD2 (6 bases). V was cut by 0 bases and J by 4 bases, with 13 bases left in between. The germline gives CDR1 SGHRS, CDR2 YFSETQ. This CDR3 has 16 residues. CDR3 in DNA: TGCGCCAGCAGCTTGGCGTTAGCGGAACGCACCGGGGAGCTGTTTTTT. Its translation: CASSLALAERTGELFF.

At least ten counts were recorded for this clonotype. This chain links TRBV6-4 with TRBJ2-3; the match to TRBD1 covers 9 bases. This CDR3 is 15 amino acids long. V dropped 6 bases and J dropped 1; count of bases not matched to a gene: 5. Per germline, CDR1 MRHNA and CDR2 SNTAGT. For the CDR3, the DNA is TGTGCCAGCAGCCAGGGACAGGGAGGCACAGATACGCAGTATTTT. Translated: CASSQGQGGTDTQYF.

The chain is built from TRBV7-9 and TRBJ2-1; 7 nucleotides agree with TRBD1. The CDR3 is 15 residues long. The V gene's germline CDR1 is SEHNR and CDR2 FQNEAQ (reference sequence). The junction had 7 bases not matched to a gene; V was cut back by 4 bases and J by 4 bases. Here the CDR3 DNA reads TGTGCCAGCAGCTATGACAGGGTAAATTACAATGAGCAGTTCTTC. Its translation: CASSYDRVNYNEQFF.

This clonotype has just a few counts. The gene calls are TRBV24-1 and TRBJ2-2; 9 bases fit TRBD1. Germline V gives CDR1 KGHDR, CDR2 SFDVKD. The CDR3 has 15 amino acids. J gave up 3 bases and V 9 bases, and 7 bases lay outside the gene matches. The CDR3 sequence: CATRDRTGDTGELFF. The CDR3 DNA follows: TGTGCCACCCGGGACAGGACAGGGGACACCGGGGAGCTGTTTTTT.

This clonotype was picked up many times. J is TRBJ2-2 and V is TRBV7-8; D gene unclear. Germline CDR1 reads SGHVS; CDR2 reads FQNEAQ. This CDR3 contains 13 residues. Trimming shortened V by 1 base and J by 5 bases, and 5 bases separated the two germline ends. DNA for the CDR3: TGTGCCAGCAGCTTAGTACGGACCGGGGAGCTGTTTTTT. This codes for CASSLVRTGELFF.

The chain recombines TRBV29-1 with TRBJ2-3, with a weak D call TRBD2 (6 bases). The CDR3 has 15 amino acids. Germline lookup yields CDR1 SQVTM and CDR2 ANQGSEA. V gave up 1 base and J gave up 0 bases, with 11 bases separating them. This chain's CDR3 is CSVEGGDQSTDTQYF. The CDR3 bases are TGCAGCGTTGAAGGGGGGGACCAAAGCACAGATACGCAGTATTTT.

This clonotype appeared many times. The V and J genes are TRBV4-1 and TRBJ2-7; 9 bases line up with TRBD1. Germline V gene sequence: CDR1 MGHRA, CDR2 YSYEKL. The length of the CDR3 is 15 residues. V shed 4 bases, J shed 2 bases, and the junction held 6 bases outside the gene matches. DNA of the CDR3: TGCGCCAGCAGCCTGGGACAGGGATTCGCCTACGAGCAGTACGTC. This encodes CASSLGQGFAYEQYV.

In DNA form, the CDR3 reads TGTGCCAGCACTCTCGCCTGGGCCCCCGGGACCAAACAAGAGACCCAGTACTTC. It is translated as CASTLAWAPGTKQETQYF. This chain links TRBV6-1 with TRBJ2-5, with D perhaps matching TRBD1 or TRBD2 (5 bases each). Trimming took off 7 bases at V and 2 bases at J, with 26 bases between the two ends. Germline values: CDR1 MNHNS, CDR2 SASEGT. CDR3 length equals 18 residues.

There are a few counts of this clonotype. This sequence joins TRBV5-1 and TRBJ2-1; D is possibly TRBD1 or TRBD2 (6 bases each). The CDR3 runs to 15 residues. V gave up 4 bases and J gave up 8 bases, with 19 bases separating them. Germline CDR1 SGHRS, CDR2 YFSETQ. For the CDR3, the DNA is TGCGCCAGCAGCAGCAGGGGATGGTGGGAGGATGAGCAGTTCTTC. It yields the protein CASSSRGWWEDEQFF. Full variable domain (remainder filled in from reference TRBV5-1 and TRBJ2-1): KAGVTQTPRYLIKTRGQQVTLSCSPISGHRSVSWYQQTPGQGLQFLFEYFSETQRNKGNFPGRFSGRQFSNSRSEMNVSTLELGDSALYLCASSSRGWWEDEQFFGPGTRLTVL.

This clonotype appeared a few times. V and J are TRBV7-3 and TRBJ2-3, with D perhaps matching TRBD2 (7 bases). The CDR3 contains 15 residues. V lost 2 bases to trimming and J lost 6 bases, with 15 bases between them. CDR1 and CDR2 from the germline V gene are SGHTA and FQGTGA. The CDR3 spells CASSLSGGRGDTQYF. The CDR3 nucleotides read TGTGCCAGCAGCTTATCCGGAGGGAGGGGGGATACGCAGTATTTT.

This clonotype has only a few counts. V is TRBV6-1 and J is TRBJ2-7, with a possible D match to TRBD2 (6 bases). CDR3 length: 14 residues. Germline V CDR1 and CDR2: MNHNS, SASEGT. V dropped 7 bases and J dropped 1 base, with 14 bases sitting between them. CDR3 DNA: TGTGCCAGCACCTTGGAGGAGGGTTCCTACGAGCAGTACTTC. Amino acid sequence: CASTLEEGSYEQYF.

This clonotype appeared many times. Written as DNA, the CDR3 is TGCAGTGCTAGAGATCCCTCCCTCGCAGCAGATACGCAGTATTTT. The encoded protein is CSARDPSLAADTQYF. The chain is built from TRBV20-1 and TRBJ2-3; D is ambiguous. The CDR3 sequence is 15 residues long. Deletions cut 0 bases from V and 4 bases from J, with 14 bases between. Germline V lookup: CDR1 DFQATT, CDR2 SNEGSKA (reference sequence).

V gene TRBV18 combines with J gene TRBJ1-5, with 7 bases fitting TRBD1. This CDR3 spans 16 amino acids. V was clipped by 6 bases and J by 7 bases; unmatched bases: 15. Germline CDR1 and CDR2: KGHSH and LQKENI. Here the CDR3 reads CASSTDGQDRRQPQHF. The DNA of the CDR3 is TGTGCCAGCTCCACTGACGGACAGGACCGAAGGCAGCCCCAGCATTTT.

This clonotype has only a few counts. The chain links TRBV15 to TRBJ2-3; 7 positions match TRBD2. The CDR3 sequence is 19 residues long. V was pared by 0 bases and J by 2 bases, with 14 bases of the junction left unmatched. The V gene's germline CDR1 is LNHNV and CDR2 YYDKDF (reference sequence). In DNA, the CDR3 is TGTGCCACCAGCAGAGATCGTTCATCCATAGCGGGCGCCACAGATACGCAGTATTTT. Its protein product is CATSRDRSSIAGATDTQYF.

This clonotype was picked up many times. The rearrangement joins TRBV7-8 to TRBJ2-5, with D possibly being TRBD2 (5 bases). Per germline, CDR1 SGHVS and CDR2 FQNEAQ. The CDR3 runs 14 residues. V dropped 3 bases and J dropped 3 bases, with 11 bases sitting between them. CDR3 bases: TGTGCCAGCAGCTTGCGCGGAGCGGAAGAGACCCAGTACTTC. It translates to CASSLRGAEETQYF.

Ten or more counts support this clonotype. The V call is TRBV6-2 or TRBV6-3, the J call TRBJ2-7; 10 nucleotides align to TRBD2. Per the germline V gene, CDR1 is MNHEY and CDR2 is SVGEGT. The CDR3 spans 14 residues. The junction had 7 bases not matched to a gene; V was cut back by 8 bases and J by 3 bases. The CDR3 region is CASGITSGVYEQYF. CDR3 coding DNA: TGTGCCAGCGGAATTACTAGCGGGGTCTACGAGCAGTACTTC.